These T cell receptor beta chains were read from a single sample in a study of human T cells and chemical hapten exposure. TCRdb re-analysed the RACE reads in MiXCR, keeping a single row per CDR3 protein. The table shows 250,000 or so distinct CDR3 sequences, with roughly 7.4% occurring only once. The sequenced sample was whole blood, obtained in connection with sensitization to the hapten diphenylcyclopropenone (DPC). All receptors come from a man aged 18-30 years with alopecia areata. Some clones in this sample may be carry-over from other donors' samples. The CDR3 runs from the conserved cysteine through the conserved F or W. The D gene is left open where the match is weak. Size tells how often a clone was seen (once, few, many) or the class of an expanded clone, and some rows leave it out.

j_call v_call clone_size d_call cdr3_aa cdr3_nt
TRBJ1-3 TRBV7-2 - - CASSSLIWTESSGNTIYF TGTGCCAGCAGCTCGTTAATCTGGACAGAAAGCTCTGGAAACACCATATATTTT
TRBJ2-1 TRBV7-7 - - CASSSVRGSYNEQFF TGTGCCAGCAGCTCGGTCAGGGGCTCCTACAATGAGCAGTTCTTC
TRBJ1-2 TRBV5-1 few TRBD1 CASSSTKTGNYGYTF TGCGCCAGCAGCTCTACTAAGACAGGGAACTATGGCTACACCTTC
TRBJ1-2 TRBV3-1 many TRBD1 CASSHQLQGNGYTF TGTGCCAGCAGCCACCAGCTACAGGGGAATGGCTACACCTTC
TRBJ2-7 TRBV4-1 - - CASSQVEQGYEQYF TGCGCCAGCAGCCAAGTAGAACAGGGCTACGAGCAGTACTTC
TRBJ2-1 TRBV11-1 few TRBD2 CASSFRLAGSVIEQFF TGTGCCAGCAGCTTTCGACTAGCGGGTTCAGTAATTGAGCAGTTCTTC
TRBJ1-3 TRBV6-5 many TRBD1 CASRPGQVFGNTIYF TGTGCCAGCAGACCGGGACAGGTTTTTGGAAACACCATATATTTT
TRBJ1-5 TRBV29-1 few - CSVRQENQPQHF TGCAGCGTTCGGCAGGAGAATCAGCCCCAGCATTTT
TRBJ2-2 TRBV7-6 few - CASSQPGVANTGELFF TGTGCCAGCAGCCAACCCGGTGTCGCGAACACCGGGGAGCTGTTTTTT
TRBJ2-3 TRBV7-9 few - CASSRTLSTDTQYF TGTGCCAGCAGCCGGACCCTTAGCACAGATACGCAGTATTTT
TRBJ2-3 TRBV7-6 - - CASSLTPFSTDTQYF TGTGCCAGCAGCTTAACCCCATTTAGCACAGATACGCAGTATTTT
TRBJ2-3 TRBV4-1 many - CASSQRGSSTDTQYF TGCGCCAGCAGCCAAAGGGGGTCGAGCACAGATACGCAGTATTTT
TRBJ2-5 TRBV28 many - CASSLGRYTQYF TGTGCCAGCAGTTTAGGTCGTTATACCCAGTACTTC
TRBJ1-5 TRBV20-1 - - CSARDFTDYSNQPQHF TGCAGTGCTAGGGATTTCACAGACTATAGCAATCAGCCCCAGCATTTT
TRBJ1-5 TRBV12-3/TRBV12-4 few - CASSLGFLPQHF TGTGCCAGCAGTTTAGGTTTTCTCCCCCAGCATTTT
TRBJ2-2 TRBV29-1 - - CSALGGRNTGELFF TGCAGCGCCCTAGGGGGGCGGAACACCGGGGAGCTGTTTTTT
TRBJ2-3 TRBV11-2 many TRBD2 CASSTHGGATDTQYF TGTGCCAGCAGTACTCACGGGGGGGCCACAGATACGCAGTATTTT
TRBJ2-7 TRBV27 few - CASSLSRGASEDYEQYF TGTGCCAGCAGTTTAAGCAGGGGCGCATCCGAAGACTACGAGCAGTACTTC
TRBJ2-5 TRBV5-1 - TRBD2 CASSLALAGPQETQYF TGCGCCAGCAGCTTGGCCCTAGCGGGGCCCCAAGAGACCCAGTACTTC
TRBJ2-6 TRBV5-4 many - CASSLGRVGANVLTF TGTGCCAGCAGCTTGGGCAGGGTGGGGGCCAACGTCCTGACTTTC
TRBJ1-1 TRBV27 once - CASSRRETYRAEAFF TGTGCCAGCAGCCGGCGGGAGACCTATAGAGCTGAAGCTTTCTTT
TRBJ2-1 TRBV6-2/TRBV6-3 - TRBD2 CASSYSSGGGTSGSSSYNEQFF TGTGCCAGCAGTTACAGTTCGGGAGGGGGGACTAGCGGGTCCAGCTCCTACAATGAGCAGTTCTTC
TRBJ1-2 TRBV12-3/TRBV12-4 - - CASRRGGGYTF TGTGCCAGCAGACGCGGGGGCGGCTACACCTTC
TRBJ2-5 TRBV2 - TRBD1 CASSKGQGGGETQYF TGTGCCAGCAGTAAAGGACAGGGGGGCGGAGAGACCCAGTACTTC
TRBJ1-1 TRBV10-3 few TRBD1 CATRQGENTEAFF TGTGCCACTAGACAGGGGGAGAACACTGAAGCTTTCTTT
TRBJ1-6 TRBV2 few - CASSESQGRHSPLHF TGTGCCAGCAGTGAATCCCAGGGCCGGCACTCACCCCTCCACTTT
TRBJ2-1 TRBV7-2 - - CASTIGGAVTEQFF TGTGCCAGCACTATTGGGGGGGCAGTGACTGAGCAGTTCTTC
TRBJ1-2 TRBV7-3 - TRBD1 CASSLTDLGDRNYGYTF TGTGCCAGCAGCTTAACGGATTTGGGGGACAGGAACTATGGCTACACCTTC
TRBJ1-1 TRBV5-1 - - CASSLSRTSIDTEAFF TGCGCCAGCAGCTTGAGTCGCACGAGCATCGACACTGAAGCTTTCTTT
TRBJ1-6 TRBV20-1 few TRBD1 CSAGTGGRSYNSPLHF TGCAGTGCGGGAACAGGGGGCCGGTCCTATAATTCACCCCTCCACTTT
TRBJ2-5 TRBV7-2 - - CASSLDGEETQYF TGTGCCAGCAGCTTGGACGGAGAAGAGACCCAGTACTTC
TRBJ2-4 TRBV7-9 - TRBD1 CASSFLFDRGGKNIQYF TGTGCCAGCAGCTTCCTCTTCGACAGGGGTGGCAAAAACATTCAGTACTTC